This T cell receptor beta chain emerged from a study of naive and memory T cell subsets. General study findings and limits: Gini index rose across naive, CM, EM and EMRA in CD4 and CD8. Over 95% of naive TCR sequences appeared only once, unlike memory subsets. Naive and memory subsets had different power law exponents for TCR abundance.

V lost 0 bases to trimming and J lost 11 bases; unmatched junction nucleotides: 4. The CDR3 contains 12 residues. Germline V gene lookup returns CDR1 SGHRS and CDR2 YFSETQ. Two oligonucleotides, mixed equimolar, formed the beta constant-region primer covering TRBC1 and TRBC2. One entry per CDR3 protein, called by TCRdb with MiXCR from the UMI-ligation and nested PCR reads. The sample shows around 35,000 distinct CDR3 sequences, 10% to 15% of them seen only once. This clonotype was observed a few times. Its antigen is undetermined. CD45RA-CD27- cells were effector memory; CD45RA+CD27- cells were EMRA. The receptor was derived from a human donor in good health. V is TRBV5-1 and J is TRBJ1-1, with TRBD1 matching 7 bases. The sequencing sample was made of effector memory CD4+ T cells from blood. Described subset: effector memory, CD45RA- CD27-. Here the CDR3 reads CASSLGQGVAFF. In DNA form, the CDR3 reads TGCGCCAGCAGCTTGGGGCAGGGGGTTGCTTTCTTT. The variable domain in full, completed from reference TRBV5-1 and TRBJ1-1, reads KAGVTQTPRYLIKTRGQQVTLSCSPISGHRSVSWYQQTPGQGLQFLFEYFSETQRNKGNFPGRFSGRQFSNSRSEMNVSTLELGDSALYLCASSLGQGVAFFGQGTRLTVV.